One sample yielded the 20 T cell receptor beta chains listed below, sequenced in a study of a mutant IDH1 vaccine in newly diagnosed glioma (dated by TCRdb to the early 2020s). The library was generated by the immunoSEQ multiplex PCR assay. TCRdb mirrors the immuneACCESS table, restricted to in-frame sequences. Some clones are absent from its copies; in checked studies, under half trace to an unresolved V gene, and the reason for the others is unknown. Within this sample are about 50,000 clones, with 60% to 85% of them counted one time only. In total, the top ten clones hold around 4.7% of the sample. The time point label on this specimen signifies: week 47, end of study. Each vaccine dose was 300 ug of a 20-mer mutant IDH1 peptide in Montanide, given subcutaneously with topical imiquimod. The antigens of these receptors remain unknown. Material: PBMCs, obtained from a glioma patient whose treatment included an IDH1 peptide vaccine. The receptors stem from a woman aged 40 to 50 with glioma. Some clones in this sample may be carry-over from other donors' samples.

The chain has TRBV7-2 and TRBJ2-7, with unresolved D. The germline V and J ends were trimmed by 3 bases and 3 bases, with 9 bases remaining between them. The CDR3 loop spans 13 amino acids. Germline V CDR1 and CDR2: SGHTA, FQGNSA. In DNA form, the CDR3 reads TGTGCCAGCAGCTTCCTCGAGTTCTACGAGCAGTACTTC. The encoded protein is CASSFLEFYEQYF.

The rearrangement uses TRBV10-3 and TRBJ1-2, with D uncertain. Trimming took 11 bases from V and 5 from J, leaving 18 bases between them. Germline V gene lookup returns CDR1 ENHRY and CDR2 SYGVKD. This CDR3 is 13 amino acids long. This CDR3 reads CAPTTHTRYGYTF. Written as DNA, the CDR3 is TGTGCCCCGACGACACACACTCGATATGGCTACACCTTC.

The genes are TRBV12-5 and TRBJ1-5; tentatively, D is TRBD1 (5 bases). CDR3 size: 15 residues. CDR1 is LGHNT and CDR2 is FRNRAP in the germline V gene. V was pared by 0 bases and J by 4 bases, with 10 bases between. CDR3 nucleotide sequence: TGTGCTAGTGGTTTGGTAGACAGATTGAATCAGCCCCAGCATTTT. This sequence encodes CASGLVDRLNQPQHF.

This chain joins TRBV19 and TRBJ2-2; 10 nucleotides match TRBD1. V lost 6 bases, J lost 5 bases, and 6 bases stayed unmatched. In germline, CDR1 is LNHDA, CDR2 SQIVND (reference sequence). This CDR3 spans 15 amino acids. In DNA form, the CDR3 reads TGTGCCAGTAGGAGACAGGGGGCGCGGACCGGGGAGCTGTTTTTT. It yields the protein CASRRQGARTGELFF.

The chain has TRBV12-5 and TRBJ2-3; 9 positions agree with TRBD1. The CDR3 spans 15 residues. The V segment lost 6 bases and the J segment 2 bases; nucleotides outside the gene matches: 6. Germline V CDR1 and CDR2: LGHNT, FRNRAP. The CDR3 protein is CASGPGTGPTDTQYF. The CDR3 DNA is TGTGCTAGTGGACCCGGGACAGGGCCCACAGATACGCAGTATTTT.

This chain connects TRBV27 to TRBJ1-6; D unclear. Germline-derived CDR1 and CDR2 are MNHEY and SMNVEV (reference sequence). The CDR3 runs 14 residues. The CDR3 reads CAVGGTNYNSPLHF. The CDR3 DNA sequence: TGTGCTGTAGGAGGCACGAACTATAATTCACCCCTCCACTTT.

The chain combines TRBV4-3 with TRBJ2-7, with 8 bases lining up with TRBD2. CDR1 and CDR2 from the germline V gene are LGHNA and YSLEER. V trimming: 0 bases; J trimming: 2 bases; junction bases outside the gene matches: 9. The CDR3 has 17 amino acids. CDR3 DNA: TGCGCCAGCAGCCAAGAGGCTGCGGGGGGCGTACCCTACGAGCAGTACTTC. Its protein is CASSQEAAGGVPYEQYF.

J is TRBJ1-2 and V is TRBV25-1; 8 nucleotides line up with TRBD1. The J segment lost 9 bases and the V segment lost 2 bases, leaving 5 bases of the junction unmatched. Germline V gives CDR1 MGHDK, CDR2 SYGVNS. This CDR3 region has 13 residues. CDR3 residues: CASSEQGAWSYTF. CDR3 coding DNA: TGTGCCAGCAGTGAACAGGGGGCTTGGAGCTACACCTTC.

This chain connects TRBV10-3 to TRBJ2-3, with D unclear. This CDR3 has 14 amino acids. Trimming pared 3 bases from V and 6 bases from J, leaving 13 bases between. Looked up from germline, CDR1 is ENHRY and CDR2 is SYGVKD. The CDR3 DNA is TGTGCCATCAGTGATAGGAGCCGGAAGGATACGCAGTATTTT. Translated, it gives CAISDRSRKDTQYF.

V usage is TRBV5-4 and J usage is TRBJ2-5; the D is unclear. Germline CDR1 and CDR2: SGHNT and YYREEE (reference sequence). Trimming removed 5 bases at V and 5 bases at J, with 19 bases between. This CDR3 has 15 amino acids. CDR3 sequence reads: CASSKSSAAPETQYF. CDR3 coding DNA: TGTGCCAGCAGTAAATCCAGCGCTGCTCCGGAGACCCAGTACTTC.

The chain has TRBV7-8 and TRBJ2-7; D remains ambiguous. Trimming cost V 1 base and J 5 bases, with 6 bases left between them. The CDR3 has 12 residues. The germline V gene has CDR1 SGHVS and CDR2 FQNEAQ. This CDR3 is CASSLGLNEQYF. For the CDR3, the DNA is TGTGCCAGCAGCTTAGGCCTTAACGAGCAGTACTTC.

The chain uses TRBV9 and TRBJ2-3, with TRBD2 matching over 11 bases. The CDR3 runs to 19 residues. From germline, CDR1 is SGDLS and CDR2 YYNGEE. Unmatched junction bases numbered 20, after V lost 5 bases and J lost 6 bases. This CDR3 is CASSRTGVGLADSRDTQYF. The DNA of the CDR3 is TGTGCCAGCAGTCGCACAGGGGTGGGACTAGCGGACTCGCGGGATACGCAGTATTTT.

The chain employs TRBV7-9 and TRBJ2-3; 8 bases are a match to TRBD2. The germline V gene has CDR1 SEHNR and CDR2 FQNEAQ (reference sequence). V was clipped by 2 bases and J by 3 bases; unmatched bases: 7. The CDR3 runs to 16 residues. The CDR3 loop is CASSLWLAGLTDTQYF. For the CDR3, the DNA is TGTGCCAGCAGCTTATGGTTAGCGGGGTTGACAGATACGCAGTATTTT.

The rearrangement joins TRBV19 to TRBJ1-2; D is uncertain. Germline V gives CDR1 LNHDA, CDR2 SQIVND (reference sequence). V lost 5 bases and J 4 bases, leaving 14 bases between the germline ends. The CDR3 length is 14 residues. This chain's CDR3 is CASSSRMLGYGYTF. CDR3 coding DNA: TGTGCCAGTAGTTCCCGGATGTTAGGCTATGGCTACACCTTC.

This chain links TRBV5-4 with TRBJ2-1, with D tentatively TRBD1 (5 bases). The CDR3 contains 14 residues. V lost 4 bases and J 4 bases, leaving 12 bases between the germline ends. Germline V lookup: CDR1 SGHNT, CDR2 YYREEE (reference sequence). CDR3 residues: CASSRQGSYNEQFF. The CDR3 nucleotides read TGTGCCAGCAGCCGCCAGGGATCGTACAATGAGCAGTTCTTC.

The genes are TRBV6-4 and TRBJ1-2; 7 bases agree with TRBD1. V was clipped by 3 bases and J by 7 bases; unmatched bases: 5. CDR3 length: 13 residues. Germline assignment: CDR1 MRHNA and CDR2 SNTAGT. In DNA form, the CDR3 reads TGTGCCAGCAGTGAAGCCAGGGGGTCTGGCTACACCTTC. This translates into CASSEARGSGYTF.

V is TRBV7-8 and J is TRBJ1-2; TRBD1 is a possible D gene (5 bases). Looked up from germline, CDR1 is SGHVS and CDR2 is FQNEAQ. Trimming pared 5 bases from V and 2 bases from J, leaving 15 bases between. CDR3 size: 15 residues. CDR3 nucleotide sequence: TGTGCCAGCAGCCAGGGAGGGTGGGGGAACTATGGCTACACCTTC. Residues: CASSQGGWGNYGYTF.

In DNA form, the CDR3 reads TGTGCCAGCAGCTCGGGACGCCTGATCCCCGAAAAACTGTTTTTT. Its protein product is CASSSGRLIPEKLFF. The chain employs TRBV5-5 and TRBJ1-4, with a weak D call TRBD1 (5 bases). The CDR3 extends over 15 amino acids. Germline assignment: CDR1 SGHKS and CDR2 YYEKEE (reference sequence). Trimming removed 3 bases from V and 8 bases from J, with 17 bases in between.

This chain links TRBV29-1 with TRBJ1-2; 9 positions agree with TRBD1. CDR1 is SQVTM and CDR2 is ANQGSEA in the germline V gene. This CDR3 contains 14 residues. With V trimmed by 7 bases and J by 4 bases, 10 bases remained unmatched. Here the CDR3 reads CSGLDRGPTYGYTF. The CDR3 nucleotides are TGCAGCGGTCTGGACAGGGGCCCTACCTATGGCTACACCTTC.

There are a few counts of this clone. CDR3 sequence (DNA): TGTGCCTGGAGGGACATTGGGAACACTGAAGCTTTCTTT. This translates into CAWRDIGNTEAFF. The chain has TRBV30 and TRBJ1-1; perhaps TRBD1 as D (5 bases). Germline CDR1 is GTSNPN and CDR2 is SVGIG (reference sequence). V gave up 3 bases and J gave up 1 base, with 9 bases separating them. CDR3 length: 13 amino acids.